This T cell receptor beta chain was identified during a study of T-cell memory formation after mild COVID-19. Germline CDR1 is LGHNA and CDR2 is YSLEER. Between the trimmed V and J ends, which lost 1 base and 6 bases, there was a span of 16 bases. This CDR3 has 15 residues. Study-level results: The pre-infection memory compartment contained some responding clones, suggesting cross-reactive memory joined.

Of note for this clonotype: Its target is unknown.

Constant-segment primers were used for 5'RACE, and the resulting TCR alpha and TCR beta cDNA libraries carried sample barcodes and UMIs. TCRdb called the 5' RACE reads again in MiXCR, with one record for every CDR3 protein. The profile shows about 470,000 distinct CDR3 sequences, roughly 18% of them singletons. The sequenced sample was PBMCs or a T cell subset sorted from them (not recorded which). V usage is TRBV4-3 and J usage is TRBJ2-7; the D gene is possibly TRBD1 (6 bases). The receptor was isolated from an adult woman who had mild COVID-19 (a few samples of this study predate the infection). Cell type and time point are not known. The chain's CDR3 is CASSQVGAGVREQYF. In nucleotides, the CDR3 is TGCGCCAGCAGCCAAGTCGGGGCAGGGGTGCGCGAGCAGTACTTC.